This TCR beta chain was recovered during a study of blood T cell repertoires in COVID-19. This CDR3 has 14 amino acids. Germline CDR1 SGHRS, CDR2 YFSETQ. The junction had 4 bases not matched to a gene; V was cut back by 0 bases and J by 7 bases. TCRdb's table, derived via immunoSEQ multiplex PCR, lists solely in-frame clones and lacks some. The sample lists 80,000 to 90,000 clones, approximately 80% occurring once. The chain combines TRBV5-1 with TRBJ1-2; 9 positions agree with TRBD1. Sequenced: peripheral blood. This TCR was recovered from a man aged 70 or older with acute or convalescent COVID-19. CDR3 in amino acids: CASSLGDRDSGYTF. The CDR3 bases are TGCGCCAGCAGCTTGGGGGACAGGGATTCTGGCTACACCTTC.